This TCR beta chain was sequenced for a study of identifying expanded T cells in peripheral blood. As concerns this clone: As yet, its antigen is unknown.

General study results and limits: Differentially abundant clones: approximately 1.3 between replicates, around 16 at roughly 13 days, around 19 at four.

Method: immunoSEQ multiplex PCR; TCRdb's copy keeps in-frame clones and lacks some. Of about 80,000 clones in the sample, roughly 91% were seen once. Trimming removed 0 bases from V and 6 bases from J, with 19 bases in between. Germline CDR1 and CDR2: SGHTA and FQGNSA. The CDR3 is 17 residues long. V gene TRBV7-2 combines with J gene TRBJ2-3; D is possibly TRBD2 (7 bases). The sample consisted of blood. The receptor comes from a person aged 18 to 75 in good health. CDR3 sequence reads: CASSLAGRGLDVDTQYF. The CDR3 DNA reads as TGTGCCAGCAGCTTAGCAGGGCGGGGGCTCGACGTGGATACGCAGTATTTT.